One T cell receptor (beta chain) is described in this entry. V lost 5 bases, J lost 4 bases, and 9 bases stayed unmatched. This CDR3 is 15 amino acids long. Germline values: CDR1 MDHEN, CDR2 SYDVKM. The sample belongs to a study of blood T cell repertoires in COVID-19. Only in-frame clones appear in the TCRdb table, and some are missing; sequencing was by immunoSEQ multiplex PCR. The sample yields around 150,000 clones, about 79% seen once. J is TRBJ2-7 and V is TRBV28; 9 nucleotides agree with TRBD1. The receptor was derived from a woman older than 75 with active or convalescent COVID-19. The sequencing sample was made of peripheral blood. CDR3 sequence reads: CASSLPTGGGYEQYF. The CDR3 coding sequence is TGTGCCAGCAGTCTACCTACAGGGGGCGGGTACGAGCAGTACTTC.